Included here is one T cell receptor beta chain sequence, with context. Profiled with immunoSEQ multiplex PCR; TCRdb holds only in-frame clones, not every one. The sample includes approximately 41,000 clones, about 85% of them seen just once. V was shortened by 2 bases and J by 8 bases, with 15 bases between the two germline ends. The CDR3 spans 15 residues. Germline values: CDR1 MNHEY, CDR2 SVGAGI. Time point specified: recipient sample about 28 days before transplant, after cytoreduction. These data come from a study of T cell clonotyping in hematopoietic cell transplantation. V usage is TRBV6-5 and J usage is TRBJ1-4; D call uncertain. This TCR came from a man aged 60-69 years with acute myeloid leukemia. Some clones in this sample may be carry-over from other donors' samples. Sequenced here: peripheral blood mononuclear cells, sampled before stem cell transplant. The CDR3 DNA sequence: TGTGCCAGCAGTTACCGGGGAGGTATGGGCGAAAAACTGTTTTTT. It encodes CASSYRGGMGEKLFF.